This is a list of T cell receptor beta chains from one sample in a study of shared clonotypes between healthy human individuals. Sequenced by immunoSEQ multiplex PCR; TCRdb stores in-frame clones only, minus some. Seen here are about 2.3 million clones, approximately 95% observed once, and the top ten hold 0.35% to 0.45%. The sample comprised naive CD4+ T cells from PBMCs. The receptors here all came from a man younger than 30 in good health. Some clones in this sample may be carry-over from other donors' samples. Each CDR3 is given with its conserved first and last residue. Each record gives: V gene, clone size, D gene, J gene, CDR3 protein, CDR3 DNA. The D gene is left open where the match is weak. Clone size is shown for a subset of rows, as once, few, many or a class of expanded clone.

TRBV6-5,-,-,TRBJ1-4,CASSPRTPLGEKLFF,TGTGCCAGCAGCCCTCGGACCCCCCTAGGTGAAAAACTGTTTTTT
TRBV29-1,-,-,TRBJ2-7,CSAASGTDPYEQYF,TGCAGCGCCGCCTCCGGGACGGATCCCTACGAGCAGTACTTC
TRBV5-1,-,-,TRBJ2-1,CASSLGAASYNEQFF,TGCGCCAGCAGCTTGGGTGCGGCGTCCTACAATGAGCAGTTCTTC
TRBV11-2,-,-,TRBJ2-7,CASSLGGRNEQYF,TGTGCCAGCAGCTTAGGCGGGCGCAACGAGCAGTACTTC
TRBV7-8,-,TRBD2,TRBJ2-1,CASSFRRLALYNEQFF,TGTGCCAGCAGCTTTCGTAGACTAGCGCTTTACAATGAGCAGTTCTTC
TRBV6-5,once,-,TRBJ2-5,CASSYLAGSETQYF,TGTGCCAGCAGTTACCTGGCAGGGTCAGAGACCCAGTACTTC
TRBV28,-,TRBD1,TRBJ1-5,CASSLGQGTQPQHF,TGTGCCAGCAGCCTAGGACAGGGGACTCAGCCCCAGCATTTT
TRBV2,-,TRBD1,TRBJ2-1,CASRPGQGAYEQFF,TGTGCCAGCAGACCGGGACAGGGGGCCTATGAGCAGTTCTTC
TRBV6-1,-,-,TRBJ2-3,CASSGVWGGTDTQYF,TGTGCCAGCAGTGGGGTTTGGGGGGGCACAGATACGCAGTATTTT
TRBV28,-,-,TRBJ2-1,CASSPSALFF,TGTGCCAGCAGTCCCTCCGCCTTATTCTTC
TRBV5-5,-,-,TRBJ2-7,CASIAELPLRFEQYF,TGTGCCAGCATCGCGGAGCTCCCCCTCCGCTTCGAGCAGTACTTC
TRBV4-1,-,-,TRBJ2-1,CASSLTLGITYNEQFF,TGCGCCAGCAGCCTAACACTAGGAATCACCTACAATGAGCAGTTCTTC
TRBV7-3,-,TRBD2,TRBJ2-3,CASSSSGRPTDTQYF,TGTGCCAGCAGCAGTAGCGGGAGACCCACAGATACGCAGTATTTT
TRBV27,-,-,TRBJ1-3,CASSSLGGNSGNTIYF,TGTGCCAGCAGTTCCCTCGGGGGGAACTCTGGAAACACCATATATTTT
TRBV28,-,-,TRBJ1-2,CASSSVGANYGYTF,TGTGCCAGCAGTTCTGTCGGGGCTAACTATGGCTACACCTTC
TRBV6-1,-,-,TRBJ2-7,CASRPPWPGTYEQYF,TGTGCCAGCAGGCCCCCATGGCCAGGAACCTACGAGCAGTACTTC
TRBV4-1,once,-,TRBJ1-2,CASSPWAAGKTNYGYTF,TGCGCCAGCAGCCCTTGGGCCGCCGGGAAAACTAACTATGGCTACACCTTC
TRBV20-1,-,-,TRBJ1-6,CSARDRSPLHF,TGCAGTGCTAGAGATCGCTCACCCCTCCACTTT
TRBV19,-,TRBD2,TRBJ2-1,CASSTSGRGGRNEQFF,TGTGCCAGTTCAACTAGCGGGAGGGGAGGGCGGAATGAGCAGTTCTTC
TRBV5-5,-,-,TRBJ2-2,CASSPRDISLGAGELFF,TGTGCCAGCAGCCCCCGGGACATATCTCTGGGCGCCGGGGAGCTGTTTTTT
TRBV5-1,-,-,TRBJ2-2,CASSLGEGLGELFF,TGCGCCAGCAGCTTGGGAGAAGGACTCGGGGAGCTGTTTTTT
TRBV28,few,-,TRBJ1-5,CASRPRVYRQPQHF,TGTGCCAGCCGGCCCAGGGTTTACCGTCAGCCCCAGCATTTT
TRBV28,-,TRBD2,TRBJ2-3,CASKRGYTDTQYF,TGTGCCAGCAAGCGGGGATACACAGATACGCAGTATTTT
TRBV28,-,-,TRBJ2-3,CASTPRQSSTDTQYF,TGTGCCAGCACCCCCCGCCAGAGTAGCACAGATACGCAGTATTTT
TRBV28,-,-,TRBJ1-1,CASSFPGIRATEAFF,TGTGCCAGCAGCTTTCCGGGGATCAGGGCCACTGAAGCTTTCTTT
TRBV7-3,once,-,TRBJ2-1,CASSLPGQYNEQFF,TGTGCCAGCAGCTTACCCGGGCAGTACAATGAGCAGTTCTTC
TRBV5-4,-,TRBD2,TRBJ2-1,CASSRDYTKEQFF,TGTGCCAGCAGCCGGGACTACACGAAGGAGCAGTTCTTC
TRBV28,-,-,TRBJ2-1,CASRGFMPGTRGEQFF,TGTGCCAGCAGGGGATTTATGCCTGGGACGCGGGGTGAGCAGTTCTTC
TRBV7-2,-,-,TRBJ1-5,CASSLVERSNQPQHF,TGTGCCAGCAGCTTAGTCGAACGTAGCAATCAGCCCCAGCATTTT
TRBV28,once,-,TRBJ1-1,CASRSPGASPEAFF,TGTGCCAGCAGATCCCCCGGGGCCTCCCCTGAAGCTTTCTTT
TRBV15,-,-,TRBJ2-7,CATSRGFGETYEQYF,TGTGCCACCAGCAGAGGTTTCGGGGAGACCTACGAGCAGTACTTC
TRBV18,-,-,TRBJ1-1,CASSPPYGRNTEAFF,TGTGCCAGCTCACCACCGTACGGGCGGAACACTGAAGCTTTCTTT
TRBV7-9,-,-,TRBJ2-3,CASSLARRTDTQYF,TGTGCCAGCAGCTTAGCTCGCAGGACAGATACGCAGTATTTT
TRBV28,once,-,TRBJ1-2,CASRDVAGYTF,TGTGCCAGCCGGGACGTCGCTGGCTACACCTTC
TRBV4-1,-,TRBD1,TRBJ1-1,CASSQDSRGSTEAFF,TGCGCCAGCAGCCAAGATTCCAGGGGGAGCACTGAAGCTTTCTTT
TRBV7-3,few,-,TRBJ2-6,CASSLGGSGANVLTF,TGTGCCAGCAGCTTAGGGGGCTCTGGGGCCAACGTCCTGACTTTC
TRBV6-1,-,TRBD1,TRBJ1-4,CASSDFRDRGEKLFF,TGTGCCAGCAGTGATTTCCGGGACAGGGGTGAAAAACTGTTTTTT
TRBV18,-,-,TRBJ2-5,CASSQTKYQETQYF,TGTGCCAGCTCCCAAACTAAGTACCAAGAGACCCAGTACTTC
TRBV5-1,-,TRBD2,TRBJ2-3,CASSLGASGSTDTQYF,TGCGCCAGCAGCTTGGGGGCTAGCGGGAGTACAGATACGCAGTATTTT
TRBV10-1,once,-,TRBJ1-1,CASSGGGGRTEAFF,TGCGCCAGCAGTGGTGGGGGCGGTAGAACTGAAGCTTTCTTT
TRBV28,-,TRBD1,TRBJ1-2,CASRSPGQTPYGYTF,TGTGCCAGCAGAAGCCCGGGACAGACCCCCTATGGCTACACCTTC